This TCR beta chain was recovered during a study of T-cell reconstitution after alpha-beta-depleted transplantation in children. Whole-study findings and limits: Newly generated T cells supplied most T-cell counts and diversity one year post-transplant. Some patients' high day-60 TCRbeta diversity was traced to surviving recipient T cells and thymic progenitors. There were reportedly several hundred expanded graft clones from which alpha-beta T cells came about two months after transplant.

During its preparation, the TCRbeta library received unique molecular identifiers. TCRdb analysed the PCR reads with MiXCR anew, one entry per CDR3 protein. This table has around 190,000 distinct CDR3 sequences, about 6.6% appearing once. The ends lost 2 bases at V and 2 bases at J; junction bases unmatched: 2. Germline assignment: CDR1 DFQATT and CDR2 SNEGSKA (reference sequence). The CDR3 has 13 residues. There are many counts of this clonotype. Its specificity is unknown. This sequence joins TRBV20-1 and TRBJ2-7; 8 bases agree with TRBD2. This specimen was PBMCs, taken before TCRalphabeta/CD19-depleted stem cell transplant. This sequence originates from a boy younger than 10 with acute lymphoblastic leukemia, due to receive a stem cell transplant. CDR3 amino acids: CSARPGLAYEQYF. The CDR3 coding sequence is TGCAGTGCTAGACCGGGACTAGCCTACGAGCAGTACTTC.